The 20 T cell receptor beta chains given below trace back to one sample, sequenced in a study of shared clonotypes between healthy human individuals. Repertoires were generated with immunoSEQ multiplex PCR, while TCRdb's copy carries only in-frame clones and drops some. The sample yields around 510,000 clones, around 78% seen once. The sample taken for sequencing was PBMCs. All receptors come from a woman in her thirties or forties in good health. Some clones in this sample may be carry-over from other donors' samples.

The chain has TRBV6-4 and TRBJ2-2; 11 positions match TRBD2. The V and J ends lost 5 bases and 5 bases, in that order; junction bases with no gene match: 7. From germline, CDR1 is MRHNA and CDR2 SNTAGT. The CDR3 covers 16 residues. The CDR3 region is CASSPTSGSGTGELFF. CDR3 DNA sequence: TGTGCCAGCAGTCCTACTAGCGGGAGCGGGACCGGGGAGCTGTTTTTT.

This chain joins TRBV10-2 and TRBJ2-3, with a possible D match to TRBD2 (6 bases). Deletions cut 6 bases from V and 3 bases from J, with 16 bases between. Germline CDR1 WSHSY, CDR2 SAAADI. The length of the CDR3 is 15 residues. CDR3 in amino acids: CASRPTQAGTDTQYF. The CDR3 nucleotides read TGCGCCAGCAGACCGACCCAAGCGGGTACAGATACGCAGTATTTT.

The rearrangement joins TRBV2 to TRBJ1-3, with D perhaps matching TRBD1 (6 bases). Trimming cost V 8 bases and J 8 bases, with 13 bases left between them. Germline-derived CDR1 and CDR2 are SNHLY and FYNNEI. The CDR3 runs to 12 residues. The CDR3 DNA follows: TGTGCCAGCGGACAGCTCGGAGACACCATATATTTT. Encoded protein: CASGQLGDTIYF.

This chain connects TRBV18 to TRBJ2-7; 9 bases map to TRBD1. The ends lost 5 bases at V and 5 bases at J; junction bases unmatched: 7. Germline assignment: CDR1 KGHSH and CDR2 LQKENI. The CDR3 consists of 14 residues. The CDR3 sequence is CASSDDRGGNEQYF. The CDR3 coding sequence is TGTGCCAGCTCAGACGACAGGGGGGGGAACGAGCAGTACTTC. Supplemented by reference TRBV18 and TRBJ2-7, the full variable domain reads NAGVMQNPRHLVRRRGQEARLRCSPMKGHSHVYWYRQLPEEGLKFMVYLQKENIIDESGMPKERFSAEFPKEGPSILRIQQVVRGDSAAYFCASSDDRGGNEQYFGPGTRLTVT.

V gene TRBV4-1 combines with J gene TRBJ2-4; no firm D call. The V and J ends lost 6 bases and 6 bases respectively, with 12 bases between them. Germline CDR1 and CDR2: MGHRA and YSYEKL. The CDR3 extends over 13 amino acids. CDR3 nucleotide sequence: TGCGCCAGCAGGCCCCAAACCCCAAACATTCAGTACTTC. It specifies CASRPQTPNIQYF.

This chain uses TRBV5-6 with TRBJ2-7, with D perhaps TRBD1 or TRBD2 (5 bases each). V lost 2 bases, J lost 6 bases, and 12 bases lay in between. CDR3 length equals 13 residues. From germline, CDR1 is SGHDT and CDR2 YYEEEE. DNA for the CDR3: TGTGCCAGCAGCTTCAGGGCGGCGGGCGAGCAGTACTTC. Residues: CASSFRAAGEQYF. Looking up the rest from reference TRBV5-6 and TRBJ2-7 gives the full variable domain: DAGVTQSPTHLIKTRGQQVTLRCSPKSGHDTVSWYQQALGQGPQFIFQYYEEEERQRGNFPDRFSGHQFPNYSSELNVNALLLGDSALYLCASSFRAAGEQYFGPGTRLTVT.

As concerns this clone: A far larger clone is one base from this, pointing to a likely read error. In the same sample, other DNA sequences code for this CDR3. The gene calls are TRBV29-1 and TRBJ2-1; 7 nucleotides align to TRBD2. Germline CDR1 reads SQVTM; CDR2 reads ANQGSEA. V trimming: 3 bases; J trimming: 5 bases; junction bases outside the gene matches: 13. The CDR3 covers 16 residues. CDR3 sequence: CSVEDFVAGVNNEQFF. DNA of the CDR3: TGCAGCGTTGAGGATTTTGTGGCGGGAGTGAACAATGAGCAGTTCTTC.

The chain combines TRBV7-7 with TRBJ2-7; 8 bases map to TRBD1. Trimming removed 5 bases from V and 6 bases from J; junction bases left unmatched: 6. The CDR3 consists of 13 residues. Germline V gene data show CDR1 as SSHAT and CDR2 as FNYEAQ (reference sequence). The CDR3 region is CASSPDRDGEQYF. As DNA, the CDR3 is TGTGCCAGCAGCCCGGACAGGGACGGCGAGCAGTACTTC.

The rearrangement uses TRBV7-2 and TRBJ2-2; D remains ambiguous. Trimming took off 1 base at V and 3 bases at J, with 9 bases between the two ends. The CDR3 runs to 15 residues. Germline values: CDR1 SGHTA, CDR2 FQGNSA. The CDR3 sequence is CASSLGAAYTGELFF. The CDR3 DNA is TGTGCCAGCAGCTTAGGGGCGGCTTACACCGGGGAGCTGTTTTTT.

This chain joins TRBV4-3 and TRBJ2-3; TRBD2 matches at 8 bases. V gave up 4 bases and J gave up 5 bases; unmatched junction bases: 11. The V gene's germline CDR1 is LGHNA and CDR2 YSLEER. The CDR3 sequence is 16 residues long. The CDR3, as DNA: TGCGCCAGCAGCCGAGGAGATCGGGGGGGAGGAGATACGCAGTATTTT. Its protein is CASSRGDRGGGDTQYF.

CDR3 protein: CASSYRGQGYEQYF. The DNA of the CDR3 is TGTGCCAGCAGTTACAGAGGACAGGGGTACGAGCAGTACTTC. The chain carries TRBV6-5 and TRBJ2-7; 9 bases align to TRBD1. Trimming at V came to 2 bases and at J to 4 bases, leaving 3 bases not matched to a gene. Germline V gene sequence: CDR1 MNHEY, CDR2 SVGAGI. The CDR3 sequence is 14 residues long.

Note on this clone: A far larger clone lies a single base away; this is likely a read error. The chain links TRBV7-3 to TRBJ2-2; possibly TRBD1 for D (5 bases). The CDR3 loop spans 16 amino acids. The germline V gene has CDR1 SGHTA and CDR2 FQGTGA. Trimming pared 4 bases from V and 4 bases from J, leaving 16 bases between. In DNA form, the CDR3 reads TGTGCCAGCAGCTCGGCAGGGTTTGCATCCACCGGGGAGCTGTTTTTT. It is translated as CASSSAGFASTGELFF.

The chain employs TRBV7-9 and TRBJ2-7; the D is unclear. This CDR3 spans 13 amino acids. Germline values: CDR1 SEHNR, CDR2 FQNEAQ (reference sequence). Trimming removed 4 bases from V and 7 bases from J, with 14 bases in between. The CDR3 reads CASSSSPAQEQYF. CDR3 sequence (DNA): TGTGCCAGCAGCTCCTCTCCGGCTCAAGAGCAGTACTTC.

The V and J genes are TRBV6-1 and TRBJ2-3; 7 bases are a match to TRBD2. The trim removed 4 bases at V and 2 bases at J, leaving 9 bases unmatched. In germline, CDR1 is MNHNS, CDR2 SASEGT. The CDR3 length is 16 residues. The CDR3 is CASSGGTSAPTDTQYF. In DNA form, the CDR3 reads TGTGCCAGCAGTGGAGGTACTAGCGCGCCCACAGATACGCAGTATTTT.

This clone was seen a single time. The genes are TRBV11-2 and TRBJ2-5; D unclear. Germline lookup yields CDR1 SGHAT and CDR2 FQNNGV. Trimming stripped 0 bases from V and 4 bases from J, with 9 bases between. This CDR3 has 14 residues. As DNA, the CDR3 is TGTGCCAGCAGCTTAGACCGGGTCCTAGAGACCCAGTACTTC. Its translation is CASSLDRVLETQYF.

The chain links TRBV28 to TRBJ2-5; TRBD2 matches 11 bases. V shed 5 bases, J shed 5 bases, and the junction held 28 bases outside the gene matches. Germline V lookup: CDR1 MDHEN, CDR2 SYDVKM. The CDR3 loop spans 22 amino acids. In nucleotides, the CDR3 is TGTGCCAGCAGTATAATGACAGGGGCCGGGACTAGCGGTGGATTATGGGGGGAGACCCAGTACTTC. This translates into CASSIMTGAGTSGGLWGETQYF.

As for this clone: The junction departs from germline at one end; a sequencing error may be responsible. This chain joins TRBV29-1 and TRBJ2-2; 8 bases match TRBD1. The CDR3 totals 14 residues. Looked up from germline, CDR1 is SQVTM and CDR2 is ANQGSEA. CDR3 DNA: TGCAGCGGGGACAGGACACCGAACACCGGGGAGCCGTTTTTT. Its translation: CSGDRTPNTGEPFF.

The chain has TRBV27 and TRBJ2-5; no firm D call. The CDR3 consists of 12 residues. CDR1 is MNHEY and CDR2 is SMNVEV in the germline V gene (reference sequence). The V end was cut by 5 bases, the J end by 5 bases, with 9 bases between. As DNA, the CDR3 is TGTGCCAGCAGTCCCAAGAGTGAGACCCAGTACTTC. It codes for CASSPKSETQYF.

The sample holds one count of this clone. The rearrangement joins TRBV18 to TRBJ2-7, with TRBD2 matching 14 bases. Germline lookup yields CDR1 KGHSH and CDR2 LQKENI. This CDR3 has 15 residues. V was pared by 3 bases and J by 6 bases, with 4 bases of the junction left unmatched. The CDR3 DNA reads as TGTGCCAGCTCACCCAAGGGACTAGCGGGAGTCGAGCAGTACTTC. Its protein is CASSPKGLAGVEQYF.

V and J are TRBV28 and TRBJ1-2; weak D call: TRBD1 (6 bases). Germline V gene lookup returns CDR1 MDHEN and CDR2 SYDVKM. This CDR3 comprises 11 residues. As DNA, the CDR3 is TGTGCTACCAGGGGTTGGTATGGCTACACCTTC. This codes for CATRGWYGYTF.